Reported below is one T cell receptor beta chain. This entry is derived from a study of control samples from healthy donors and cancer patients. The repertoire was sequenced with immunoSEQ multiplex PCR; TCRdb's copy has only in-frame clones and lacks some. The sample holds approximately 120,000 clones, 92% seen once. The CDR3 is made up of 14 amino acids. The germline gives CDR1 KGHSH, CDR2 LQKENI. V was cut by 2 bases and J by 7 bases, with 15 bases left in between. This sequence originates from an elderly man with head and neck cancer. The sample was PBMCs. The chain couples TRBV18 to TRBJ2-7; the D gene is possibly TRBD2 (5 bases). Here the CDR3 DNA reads TGTGCCAGCTCACCAATGACTAACCTGGGGGAGCAGTACTTC. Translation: CASSPMTNLGEQYF.